The clone carrying this T cell receptor beta chain showed up many times. These data come from a study of T cells after yellow fever vaccination. TCRdb analysed the 5' RACE reads with MiXCR anew, one entry per CDR3 protein. Of some 240,000 distinct CDR3 sequences listed, about 5.2% are singletons. Trimming removed 6 bases from V and 2 bases from J, with 11 bases in between. The length of the CDR3 is 13 residues. Germline V gives CDR1 SGHTA, CDR2 FQGNSA. The chain has TRBV7-2 and TRBJ2-7; maybe TRBD2 (5 bases). The sample here was CD4+ T cells sorted from PBMCs, taken on the day of the yellow fever booster vaccination. The receptor's source is a man aged 18 to 35 who received the YFV17D yellow fever vaccine. The CDR3 region is CASSRTSAYEQYF. The CDR3 nucleotides are TGTGCCAGCAGTCGGACTTCCGCCTACGAGCAGTACTTC.